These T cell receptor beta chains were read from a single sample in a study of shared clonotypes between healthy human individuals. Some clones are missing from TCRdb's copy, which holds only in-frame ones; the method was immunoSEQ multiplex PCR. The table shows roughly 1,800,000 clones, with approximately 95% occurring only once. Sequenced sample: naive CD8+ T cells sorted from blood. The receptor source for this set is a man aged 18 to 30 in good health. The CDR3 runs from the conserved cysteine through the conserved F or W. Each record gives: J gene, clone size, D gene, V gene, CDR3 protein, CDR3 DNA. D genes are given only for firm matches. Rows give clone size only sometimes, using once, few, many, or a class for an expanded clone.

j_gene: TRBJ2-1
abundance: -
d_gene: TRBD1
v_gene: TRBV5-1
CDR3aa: CASSRSPPGQGRNEQFF
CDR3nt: TGCGCCAGCAGCCGATCTCCTCCGGGACAGGGACGGAATGAGCAGTTCTTC

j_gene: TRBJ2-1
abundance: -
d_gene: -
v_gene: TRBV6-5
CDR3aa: CASSYGANNEQFF
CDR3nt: TGTGCCAGCAGTTACGGCGCGAACAATGAGCAGTTCTTC

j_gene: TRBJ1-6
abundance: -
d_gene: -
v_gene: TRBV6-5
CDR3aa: CASSSSISPLHF
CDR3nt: TGTGCCAGCAGTTCGTCCATATCACCCCTCCACTTT

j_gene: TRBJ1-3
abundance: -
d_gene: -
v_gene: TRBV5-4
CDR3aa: CASSFQGTGNTIYF
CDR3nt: TGTGCCAGCAGCTTTCAGGGGACTGGAAACACCATATATTTT

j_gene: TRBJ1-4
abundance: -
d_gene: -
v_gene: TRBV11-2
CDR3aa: CASSLRGSYEKLFF
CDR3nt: TGTGCCAGCAGCCTGAGGGGGTCCTATGAAAAACTGTTTTTT

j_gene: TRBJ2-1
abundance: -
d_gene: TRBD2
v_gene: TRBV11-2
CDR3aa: CASSLLAGGPNEQFF
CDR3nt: TGTGCCAGCAGCTTGCTGGCGGGAGGGCCGAATGAGCAGTTCTTC

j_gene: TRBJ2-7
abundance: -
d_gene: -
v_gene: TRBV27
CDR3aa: CASSLRQFYEQYF
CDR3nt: TGTGCCAGCAGTTTAAGACAGTTCTACGAGCAGTACTTC

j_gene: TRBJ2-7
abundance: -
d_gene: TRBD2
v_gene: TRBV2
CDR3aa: CASSPSVAGEAEQYF
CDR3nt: TGTGCCAGCAGTCCAAGTGTAGCGGGAGAGGCCGAGCAGTACTTC

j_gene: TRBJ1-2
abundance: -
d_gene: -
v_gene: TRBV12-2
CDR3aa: CASRSGQGAVENGYTF
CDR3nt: TGTGCAAGTCGCTCGGGACAGGGGGCGGTAGAAAATGGCTACACCTTC

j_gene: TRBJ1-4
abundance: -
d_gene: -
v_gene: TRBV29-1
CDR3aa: CSVLGVANEKLFF
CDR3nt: TGCAGCGTTCTAGGGGTGGCTAATGAAAAACTGTTTTTT

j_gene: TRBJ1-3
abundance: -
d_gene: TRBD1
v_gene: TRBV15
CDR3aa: CATTDRGRFSGNTIYF
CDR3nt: TGTGCCACTACGGACAGGGGGCGGTTTTCTGGAAACACCATATATTTT

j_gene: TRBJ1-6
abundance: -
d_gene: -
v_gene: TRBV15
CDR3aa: CATSRPTGTNNSPLHF
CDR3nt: TGTGCCACCAGCAGACCCACAGGGACTAATAATTCACCCCTCCACTTT

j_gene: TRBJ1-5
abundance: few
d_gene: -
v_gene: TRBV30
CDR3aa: CAWSHDGSNQPQHF
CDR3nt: TGTGCCTGGAGCCATGACGGGAGCAATCAGCCCCAGCATTTT

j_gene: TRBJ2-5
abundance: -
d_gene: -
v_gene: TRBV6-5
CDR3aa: CASSYQFDLGETQYF
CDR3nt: TGTGCCAGCAGTTACCAATTCGACTTGGGAGAGACCCAGTACTTC

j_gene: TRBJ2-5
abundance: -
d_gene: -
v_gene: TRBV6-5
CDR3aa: CASSFGPETQYF
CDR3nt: TGTGCCAGCAGTTTTGGTCCGGAGACCCAGTACTTC

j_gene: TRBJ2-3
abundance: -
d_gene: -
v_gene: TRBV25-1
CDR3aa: CASSEYQGSPDTQYF
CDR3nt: TGTGCCAGCAGTGAATACCAGGGAAGTCCAGATACGCAGTATTTT

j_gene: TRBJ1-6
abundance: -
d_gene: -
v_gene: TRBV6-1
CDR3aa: CASSEDPIPSSYNSPLHF
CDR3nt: TGTGCCAGCAGTGAAGATCCCATCCCGAGCTCCTATAATTCACCCCTCCACTTT

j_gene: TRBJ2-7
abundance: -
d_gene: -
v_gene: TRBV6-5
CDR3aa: CASRLGGTYYEQYF
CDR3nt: TGTGCCAGCAGGCTAGGGGGTACCTACTACGAGCAGTACTTC

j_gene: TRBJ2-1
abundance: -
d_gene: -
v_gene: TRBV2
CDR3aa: CASNRDLNEQFF
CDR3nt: TGTGCCAGCAATAGGGACCTTAATGAGCAGTTCTTC

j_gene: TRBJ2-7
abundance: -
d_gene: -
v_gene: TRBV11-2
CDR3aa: CASSPMEGHEQYF
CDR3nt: TGTGCCAGCAGCCCAATGGAAGGCCACGAGCAGTACTTC

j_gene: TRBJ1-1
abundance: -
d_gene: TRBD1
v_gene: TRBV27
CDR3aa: CASSRGQGYTEAFF
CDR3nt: TGTGCCAGCAGTCGGGGACAGGGGTACACTGAAGCTTTCTTT

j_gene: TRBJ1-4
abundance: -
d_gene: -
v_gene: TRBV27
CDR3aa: CASSLSGDDEKLFF
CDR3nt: TGTGCCAGCAGTTTATCAGGGGACGATGAAAAACTGTTTTTT